This note documents a single T cell receptor beta chain sequence. TCRdb keeps only in-frame clones here, not all; method: immunoSEQ multiplex PCR. The table shows some 150,000 clones, with 93% occurring only once. This sample stems from a study of T cell responses to AZD1222 COVID-19 vaccine. The CDR3 sequence is 14 residues long. V gave up 3 bases and J gave up 7 bases, with 12 bases separating them. In germline, CDR1 is MDHEN, CDR2 SYDVKM. This sequence originates from an adult in good health. Sequencing used peripheral blood, obtained on day 0 of AZD1222 vaccination. V is TRBV28 and J is TRBJ1-4; possibly TRBD1 for D (5 bases). In DNA, the CDR3 is TGTGCCAGCAGTTTGGGGCAGGGCCGTGAAAAACTGTTTTTT. Protein sequence: CASSLGQGREKLFF.